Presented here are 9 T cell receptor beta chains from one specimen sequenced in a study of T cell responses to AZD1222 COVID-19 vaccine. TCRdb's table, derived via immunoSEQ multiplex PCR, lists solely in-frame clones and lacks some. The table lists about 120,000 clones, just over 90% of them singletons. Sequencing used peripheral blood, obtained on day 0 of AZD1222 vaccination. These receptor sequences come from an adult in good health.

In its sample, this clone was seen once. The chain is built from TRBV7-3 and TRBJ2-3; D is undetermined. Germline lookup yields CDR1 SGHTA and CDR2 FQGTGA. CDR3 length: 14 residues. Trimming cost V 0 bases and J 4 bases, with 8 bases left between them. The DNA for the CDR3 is TGTGCCAGCAGCTTAACAGGCGGTGCAGATACGCAGTATTTT. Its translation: CASSLTGGADTQYF.

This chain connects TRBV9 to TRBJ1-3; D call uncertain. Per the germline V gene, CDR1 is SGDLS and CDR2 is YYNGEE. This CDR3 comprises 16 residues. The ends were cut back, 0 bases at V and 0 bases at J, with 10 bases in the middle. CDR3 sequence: CASSVDQSGSGNTIYF. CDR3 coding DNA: TGTGCCAGCAGCGTAGATCAAAGCGGCTCTGGAAACACCATATATTTT. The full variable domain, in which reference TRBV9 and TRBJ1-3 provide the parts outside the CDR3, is DSGVTQTPKHLITATGQRVTLRCSPRSGDLSVYWYQQSLDQGLQFLIQYYNGEERAKGNILERFSAQQFPDLHSELNLSSLELGDSALYFCASSVDQSGSGNTIYFGEGSWLTVV.

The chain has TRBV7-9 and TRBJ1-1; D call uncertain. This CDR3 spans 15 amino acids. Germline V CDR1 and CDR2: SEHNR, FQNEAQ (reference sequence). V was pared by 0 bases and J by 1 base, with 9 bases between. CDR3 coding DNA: TGTGCCAGCAGCTTAGCGGATGCCAGGAACACTGAAGCTTTCTTT. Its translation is CASSLADARNTEAFF.

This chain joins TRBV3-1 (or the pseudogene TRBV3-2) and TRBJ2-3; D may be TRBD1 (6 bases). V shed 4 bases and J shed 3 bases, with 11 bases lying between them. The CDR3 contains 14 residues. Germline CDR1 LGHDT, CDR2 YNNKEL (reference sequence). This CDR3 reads CASSPLGQTDTQYF. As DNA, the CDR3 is TGTGCCAGCAGCCCCCTGGGACAAACAGATACGCAGTATTTT.

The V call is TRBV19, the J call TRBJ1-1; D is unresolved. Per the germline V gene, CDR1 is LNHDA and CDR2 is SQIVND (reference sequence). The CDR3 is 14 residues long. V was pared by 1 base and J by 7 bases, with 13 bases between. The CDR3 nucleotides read TGTGCCAGTAGTATAGGTTTGGGGTCGGATGAAGCTTTCTTT. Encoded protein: CASSIGLGSDEAFF.

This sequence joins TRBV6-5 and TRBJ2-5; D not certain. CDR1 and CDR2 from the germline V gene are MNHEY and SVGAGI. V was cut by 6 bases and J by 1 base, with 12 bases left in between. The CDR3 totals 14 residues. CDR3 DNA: TGTGCCAGCAGCCGTGGAAGATCCCAAGAGACCCAGTACTTC. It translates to CASSRGRSQETQYF.

CDR3 bases: TGTGCCAGCAGCCCCTCCCGAGCCGGGACAGGGCTTTGGAATCAGCCCCAGCATTTT. This codes for CASSPSRAGTGLWNQPQHF. The chain uses TRBV28 and TRBJ1-5, with TRBD1 matching over 9 bases. Germline trimming cut 6 bases from V and 4 bases from J; bases unmatched to any gene: 19. Germline CDR1 MDHEN, CDR2 SYDVKM. There are 19 residues in the CDR3. The full variable domain, completed using reference TRBV28 and TRBJ1-5, is DVKVTQSSRYLVKRTGEKVFLECVQDMDHENMFWYRQDPGLGLRLIYFSYDVKMKEKGDIPEGYSVSREKKERFSLILESASTNQTSMYLCASSPSRAGTGLWNQPQHFGDGTRLSIL.

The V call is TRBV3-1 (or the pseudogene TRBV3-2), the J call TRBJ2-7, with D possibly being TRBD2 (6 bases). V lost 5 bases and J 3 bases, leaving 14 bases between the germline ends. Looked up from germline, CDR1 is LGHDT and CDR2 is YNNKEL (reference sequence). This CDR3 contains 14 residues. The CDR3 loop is CASSVGGQGYEQYF. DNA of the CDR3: TGTGCCAGCAGCGTCGGGGGTCAAGGCTACGAGCAGTACTTC.

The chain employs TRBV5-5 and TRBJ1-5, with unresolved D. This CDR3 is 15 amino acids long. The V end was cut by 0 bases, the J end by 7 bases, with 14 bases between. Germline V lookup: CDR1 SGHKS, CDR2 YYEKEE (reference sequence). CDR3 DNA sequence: TGTGCCAGCAGCTTGGGTTGGGAAGCCAGGCAGCCCCAGCATTTT. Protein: CASSLGWEARQPQHF.